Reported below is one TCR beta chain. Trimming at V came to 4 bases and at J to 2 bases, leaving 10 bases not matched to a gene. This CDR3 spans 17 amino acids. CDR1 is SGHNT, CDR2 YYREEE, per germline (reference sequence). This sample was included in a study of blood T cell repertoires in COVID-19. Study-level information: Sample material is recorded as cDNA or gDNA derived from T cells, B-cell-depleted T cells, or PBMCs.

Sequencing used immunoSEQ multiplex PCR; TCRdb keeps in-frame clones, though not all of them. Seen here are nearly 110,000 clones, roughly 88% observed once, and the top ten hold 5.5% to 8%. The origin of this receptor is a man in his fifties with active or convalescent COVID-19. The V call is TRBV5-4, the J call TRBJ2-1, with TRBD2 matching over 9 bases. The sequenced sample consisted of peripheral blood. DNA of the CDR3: TGTGCCAGCAGCCTGACTAGCGGCACTGGGACCTACAATGAGCAGTTCTTC. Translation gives CASSLTSGTGTYNEQFF. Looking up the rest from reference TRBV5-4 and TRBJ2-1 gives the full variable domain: ETGVTQSPTHLIKTRGQQVTLRCSSQSGHNTVSWYQQALGQGPQFIFQYYREEENGRGNFPPRFSGLQFPNYSSELNVNALELDDSALYLCASSLTSGTGTYNEQFFGPGTRLTVL.